This T cell receptor (beta chain) was sequenced for a study of read filtering for tumor transcriptome and immune sequencing. Whole-study context: RNA-seq yielded only roughly 75 to 1,300 TCR reads, IR-seq about 4 to 10.27 million. Study observations and caveats: Around 82% of IR-seq clonotypes had a single read, yet these held about 3.4% of reads.

This CDR3 has 14 residues. The J segment lost 6 bases and the V segment lost 7 bases, leaving 8 bases of the junction unmatched. The germline V gene has CDR1 MNHNY and CDR2 SVGAGI (reference sequence). From roughly 390 ng of RNA, a library with molecular barcoded alpha/delta and beta/gamma adaptors was made. In TCRdb, the reads were re-called with MiXCR into one record per CDR3 protein. Altogether 30,000 to 45,000 distinct CDR3 sequences are present, 14% being singletons, with the ten largest covering less than 9%. This clonotype was seen ten or more times. The target antigen is unknown. Sequencing input: a population of CD138-negative cells sorted from bone marrow. V gene TRBV6-6 combines with J gene TRBJ1-1; 10 nucleotides align to TRBD1. This clonotype was sampled from a donor at least 40 years old with multiple myeloma. Here the CDR3 reads CASIDRGRYPEAFF. CDR3 nucleotides: TGTGCCAGCATTGACAGGGGGCGTTATCCTGAAGCTTTCTTT.